Sequencing of this T cell receptor beta chain was carried out in a study of blood T cell repertoires in COVID-19. Method: immunoSEQ multiplex PCR; TCRdb's copy keeps in-frame clones and lacks some. The sample has over 150,000 clones, about 87% seen once. This CDR3 comprises 12 residues. Trimming at V came to 4 bases and at J to 7 bases, leaving 0 bases not matched to a gene. Germline CDR1 and CDR2: KGHSH and LQKENI. This receptor was obtained from a woman younger than 35 who had recovered from COVID-19. The gene calls are TRBV18 and TRBJ2-1; TRBD2 matches at 8 bases. Sequenced material: peripheral blood. CDR3 sequence: CASSQRGNEQFF. For the CDR3, the DNA is TGTGCCAGCTCACAGCGGGGGAATGAGCAGTTCTTC.